This TCR beta chain is drawn from a study of T cell responses to AZD1222 COVID-19 vaccine. General study points: Baseline serostatus was positive in only a handful of AZD1222 recipients. Clonal diversity was possibly underestimated, and the donors were mostly white British, with more females. The reported proportion of spike-specific TCRs targeting unmutated variant regions was nearly half. Compared with day 0, the breadth and depth of the Spike-specific TCR repertoire rose significantly after two doses of AZD1222.

CDR1 and CDR2 (germline): SGHKS, YYEKEE (reference sequence). The V end was cut by 1 base, the J end by 7 bases, with 14 bases between. The CDR3 runs 14 residues. This clone was seen a single time. Its antigen is as yet unknown. Here immunoSEQ multiplex PCR was the method, and the copy in TCRdb shows in-frame clones only, minus some. The sample contains 60,000 to 85,000 clones, 87% of which appear only once. The chain carries TRBV5-5 and TRBJ1-1, with D tentatively TRBD1 (5 bases). This sequence was found in an adult who received the AZD1222 COVID-19 vaccine. The sequencing used peripheral blood, collected 28 days after the second AZD1222 dose. In nucleotides, the CDR3 is TGTGCCAGCAGCTTGCGGGACTCAACGTTTGAAGCTTTCTTT. Translation: CASSLRDSTFEAFF.